Listed below are T cell receptor beta chains from one sample, sequenced in a study of esophageal squamous cell carcinoma under preoperative chemotherapy. One entry per CDR3 protein results from TCRdb running MiXCR on the PCR reads. Among about 6,600 distinct CDR3 sequences listed, 25% to 40% were seen once. The specimen was collected from a patient given preoperative chemotherapy. The receptors derive from a human donor with esophageal squamous cell carcinoma. The donor label of this sample is uncertain. CDR3s include the opening cysteine and the closing phenylalanine or tryptophan. D genes are given only for firm matches. Expanded clones get a size class; other rows say once, few or many, or leave the size out.

TRBV6-1	TRBJ2-3	16	NA	TRBD1	CASNPASGTGGETRYF	TGTGCCAGCAATCCTGCGTCCGGGACAGGTGGAGAGACCCGGTACTTC
TRBV7-9	TRBJ1-4	14	many	NA	CASSPTSDREKLFF	TGTGCCAGCAGCCCAACCTCCGACCGGGAAAAACTGTTTTTT
TRBV6-5	TRBJ1-5	15	NA	NA	CASSYVQGSNQPQHF	TGTGCCAGCAGTTACGTCCAGGGTAGCAATCAGCCCCAGCATTTT
TRBV9	TRBJ2-3	13	NA	NA	CASSRDFTDTQYF	TGTGCCAGCAGCAGGGACTTCACAGATACGCAGTATTTT
TRBV7-6	TRBJ2-5	16	medium-sized	TRBD1	CASSLSRAGGGETQYF	TGTGCCAGCAGCTTAAGTCGCGCAGGGGGCGGTGAGACCCAGTACTTC
TRBV12-3/TRBV12-4	TRBJ2-7	14	medium-sized	NA	CASSLDWLPYEQYF	TGTGCCAGCAGCCTGGACTGGCTACCCTACGAGCAGTACTTC
TRBV6-5	TRBJ2-1	11	many	NA	CASSYFGTQFF	TGTGCCAGCAGTTACTTCGGGACCCAGTTCTTC
TRBV7-6	TRBJ2-7	13	large	NA	CASSSQQGYEQYF	TGTGCCAGCAGCTCCCAACAGGGCTACGAGCAGTACTTC
TRBV12-3/TRBV12-4	TRBJ2-1	13	NA	NA	CASRSRGRGEQLF	TGTGCCAGCAGATCTCGGGGCCGGGGCGAGCAGTTGTTC
TRBV6-1	TRBJ2-3	16	NA	NA	CASSEFWGSYADRQYF	TGTGCCAGCAGTGAGTTTTGGGGAAGCTACGCAGATAGGCAGTATTTT
TRBV7-2	TRBJ2-3	15	many	NA	CASSPGSVYTDTQYF	TGTGCCAGCAGCCCCGGTTCGGTGTACACAGATACGCAGTATTTT
TRBV12-3/TRBV12-4	TRBJ2-1	17	NA	TRBD2	CASSAGSTSGRAEVQFF	TGTGCCAGCAGTGCTGGTAGCACTAGCGGGAGGGCCGAGGTGCAGTTCTTC
TRBV12-3/TRBV12-4	TRBJ2-7	13	NA	TRBD1	CASRAGDSSEQYF	TGTGCCAGCAGGGCTGGGGACAGCAGCGAGCAGTACTTC
TRBV9	TRBJ2-7	13	NA	TRBD1	CASSTKTGGEQYF	TGTGCCAGCAGCACGAAGACAGGGGGGGAGCAGTACTTC
TRBV7-9	TRBJ2-7	16	many	TRBD2	CASRGLVLASYNEQYF	TGTGCCAGCAGGGGGTTGGTACTAGCGTCCTACAATGAGCAGTACTTC
TRBV6-1	TRBJ2-1	13	NA	NA	CAGQTDSYNEQFF	TGTGCCGGGCAGACAGATTCCTACAATGAGCAGTTCTTC
TRBV12-3/TRBV12-4	TRBJ2-3	17	many	TRBD2	CASSLAYGGRAGDTQYF	TGTGCCAGCAGTTTAGCCTACGGCGGGAGGGCCGGAGATACGCAGTATTTT
TRBV10-3	TRBJ1-4	15	many	NA	CAISEDGAPVEKLFF	TGTGCCATCAGTGAGGACGGGGCGCCGGTTGAAAAACTGTTTTTT
TRBV7-6	TRBJ2-1	13	NA	NA	CATLDLFHKEQVF	TGTGCCACCCTAGACCTTTTCCACAAGGAGCAGGTGTTC
TRBV12-3/TRBV12-4	TRBJ2-1	17	medium-sized	NA	CASSPDVTGYPYNEQFF	TGTGCCAGCAGTCCCGACGTCACAGGTTACCCCTACAATGAGCAGTTCTTC
TRBV7-8	TRBJ2-1	14	NA	NA	CASSVEGSRYEEYF	TGTGCCAGCAGCGTAGAAGGCTCGCGCTACGAGGAGTACTTC
TRBV27	TRBJ2-7	17	many	NA	CATRPPPRERVYNEQYF	TGTGCCACCAGACCACCCCCCAGGGAAAGGGTTTACAATGAGCAGTACTTC
TRBV12-3/TRBV12-4	TRBJ2-5	16	medium-sized	NA	CASSSYQDIFQETQYF	TGTGCCAGCAGTTCTTACCAGGACATTTTCCAAGAGACCCAGTACTTC
TRBV25-1	TRBJ2-1	15	large	NA	CASSSVRRSYNEQFF	TGTGCCAGCAGTTCAGTACGCAGGTCCTACAATGAGCAGTTCTTC
TRBV6-4	TRBJ2-1	16	many	TRBD1	CASSDSPGQGYNEQFF	TGTGCCAGCAGTGACTCCCCAGGACAGGGCTACAATGAGCAGTTCTTC
TRBV6-8	TRBJ2-7	13	NA	NA	CGSREFGTYEQYF	TGTGGGAGCAGGGAGTTCGGGACGTACGAGCAGTACTTC
TRBV6-5	TRBJ2-7	15	medium-sized	NA	CASSYSVSPSYEQYF	TGTGCCAGCAGTTACAGCGTTAGCCCCTCCTACGAGCAGTACTTC
TRBV6-1	TRBJ2-5	16	NA	NA	CASGMAMGSNKETQYF	TGTGCCAGCGGGATGGCGATGGGGAGTAATAAAGAGACCCAGTACTTC
TRBV7-2	TRBJ2-3	16	NA	NA	CASSSQRTLSTDTQYF	TGTGCCAGCAGCTCACAGCGGACTCTAAGCACAGATACGCAGTATTTT
TRBV6-1	TRBJ2-1	14	NA	NA	CASRDLERYNEQFF	TGTGCCAGCAGGGATTTGGAGCGTTACAATGAGCAGTTCTTC
TRBV6-1	TRBJ2-1	15	NA	NA	CASSKRGSCYNEQVF	TGTGCCAGCAGTAAGAGGGGGAGCTGCTACAATGAGCAGGTCTTC
TRBV7-8	TRBJ2-2	15	few	TRBD2	CASRSSGRHTGELFF	TGTGCCAGCAGATCAAGCGGGAGACACACCGGGGAGCTGTTTTTT
TRBV7-8	TRBJ2-1	16	NA	NA	CASSLRDFASYDEQVF	TGTGCCAGCAGCTTAAGGGACTTCGCCTCCTACGATGAGCAGGTCTTC
TRBV27	TRBJ2-1	15	NA	TRBD2	CASSFSGRRGHEQFF	TGTGCCAGCAGTTTTAGCGGGAGGCGAGGTCATGAGCAGTTCTTC
TRBV6-5	TRBJ2-5	13	medium-sized	NA	CASRDDKQETQYF	TGTGCCAGCCGGGATGACAAGCAAGAGACCCAGTACTTC
TRBV7-2	TRBJ2-7	15	many	NA	CASSPYAGRSYEQYF	TGTGCCAGCAGCCCCTATGCAGGACGATCCTACGAGCAGTACTTC
TRBV30	TRBJ2-5	13	NA	NA	CAWSTRPRETQYF	TGTGCCTGGAGTACCCGACCTAGAGAGACCCAGTACTTC
TRBV6-6	TRBJ2-3	15	large	TRBD2	CASSSRAGGTDTQYF	TGTGCCAGCAGTTCAAGAGCGGGAGGCACAGATACGCAGTATTTT
TRBV6-1	TRBJ1-2	15	many	NA	CASSESLQGYYGYTF	TGTGCCAGCAGTGAATCACTCCAGGGGTACTATGGCTACACCTTC
TRBV12-3/TRBV12-4	TRBJ2-1	15	many	NA	CANTPGRQDYNEQFF	TGTGCCAACACCCCAGGTCGCCAGGATTACAATGAGCAGTTCTTC
TRBV12-3/TRBV12-4	TRBJ2-7	13	medium-sized	TRBD1	CASRKTGTYEQYF	TGTGCCAGCAGGAAGACAGGGACCTACGAGCAGTACTTC
TRBV5-1	TRBJ1-1	13	once	NA	CASSSNSPNEAFF	TGCGCCAGCAGCTCCAACAGCCCAAATGAAGCTTTCTTT
TRBV7-2	TRBJ2-1	16	NA	TRBD2	CAGGLSGASSYNEQFF	TGTGCCGGCGGCTTAAGCGGGGCTAGCTCCTACAATGAGCAGTTCTTC
TRBV6-1	TRBJ2-5	11	NA	NA	CARRVWEAQYF	TGTGCGAGGAGGGTGTGGGAGGCCCAGTACTTC
TRBV7-7	TRBJ2-1	18	few	TRBD2	CASRFTQPGLEFYNEQVF	TGTGCTAGCAGGTTTACGCAACCGGGACTAGAGTTTTATAATGAGCAGGTCTTC
TRBV24-1	TRBJ2-7	17	NA	NA	CATSDRPHAVPYNEQYF	TGTGCCACCAGTGACCGGCCGCATGCGGTACCTTACAATGAGCAGTACTTC
TRBV11-3	TRBJ2-1	14	NA	TRBD2	CASSLCAGEETEYF	TGTGCCAGCAGCTTATGCGCGGGAGAAGAGACCGAGTACTTC
TRBV7-2	TRBJ2-7	15	medium-sized	TRBD1	CASSPRRDRAYEQYF	TGTGCCAGCAGCCCCCGCCGGGACAGGGCCTACGAGCAGTACTTC
TRBV7-8	TRBJ2-3	17	many	NA	CASSTYRTEFSTDTQYF	TGTGCCAGCAGCACCTACCGGACAGAGTTTAGCACAGATACGCAGTATTTT
TRBV7-8	TRBJ1-1	22	few	NA	CASRREVPIDRRKHRMNTEAFF	TGTGCCAGCAGACGAGAGGTCCCTATTGACAGGCGGAAACACCGTATGAACACTGAAGCTTTCTTT
TRBV5-1	TRBJ1-2	15	NA	NA	CASSPHEGADYGYTF	TGCGCCAGCAGCCCCCACGAGGGCGCGGATTATGGCTACACCTTC
TRBV12-3/TRBV12-4	TRBJ2-1	13	medium-sized	NA	CASINSGGYEQFF	TGTGCCAGCATCAATTCGGGGGGCTATGAGCAGTTCTTC
TRBV7-2	TRBJ2-4	12	many	TRBD2	CASSLDAGGQYF	TGTGCCAGCAGCTTAGATGCGGGGGGTCAGTACTTC